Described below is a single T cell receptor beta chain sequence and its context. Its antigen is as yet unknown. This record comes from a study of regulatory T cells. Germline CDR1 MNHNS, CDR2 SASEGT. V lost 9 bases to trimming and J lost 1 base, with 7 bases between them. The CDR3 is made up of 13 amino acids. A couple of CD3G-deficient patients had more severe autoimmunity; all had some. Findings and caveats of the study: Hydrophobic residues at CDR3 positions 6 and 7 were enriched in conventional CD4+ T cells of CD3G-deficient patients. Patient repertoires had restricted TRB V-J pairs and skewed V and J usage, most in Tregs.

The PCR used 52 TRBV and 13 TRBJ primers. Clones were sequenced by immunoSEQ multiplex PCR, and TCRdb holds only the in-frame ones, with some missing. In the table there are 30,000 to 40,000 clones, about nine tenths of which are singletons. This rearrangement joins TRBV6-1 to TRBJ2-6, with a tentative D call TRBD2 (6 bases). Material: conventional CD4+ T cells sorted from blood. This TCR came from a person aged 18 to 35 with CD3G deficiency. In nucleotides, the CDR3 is TGTGCCAGTGCGGGGTCTGGGGCCAACGTCCTGACTTTC. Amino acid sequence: CASAGSGANVLTF.